This T cell receptor beta chain was documented in a study of spatial heterogeneity in lung cancer. Findings and caveats of the study: Counts of expanded intratumoral alpha and beta TCRs tracked tumor mutation counts.

By share of the sample, this clonotype is medium-sized. Its antigen is currently unknown. Every TCR cDNA molecule bore a unique molecular identifier. TCRdb reanalysed the 5' RACE reads using MiXCR and keeps one entry per CDR3 protein. The table lists under 8,000 distinct CDR3 sequences, approximately 6.3% of them singletons, with more than 10% in the top ten. Time point in this sample: sample taken at primary tumor resection. Samples came from some 73 TRACERx patients with untreated early-stage lung cancer. Whole RNA came from tumor, nontumor lung or frozen PBMC and was sequenced without being sorted. V lost 0 bases and J 3 bases, leaving 12 bases between the germline ends. The CDR3 runs to 14 residues. Germline CDR1 is DFQATT and CDR2 is SNEGSKA (reference sequence).

The sample in question was lung tumor tissue, obtained at surgery. This chain connects TRBV20-1 to TRBJ2-7; D is possibly TRBD2 (5 bases). The TCR sequence derives from a male donor with early-stage non-small cell lung cancer. The CDR3 here is CSARDGKGFYEQYF. The CDR3 DNA reads TGCAGTGCTAGAGACGGGAAAGGCTTCTACGAGCAGTACTTC.